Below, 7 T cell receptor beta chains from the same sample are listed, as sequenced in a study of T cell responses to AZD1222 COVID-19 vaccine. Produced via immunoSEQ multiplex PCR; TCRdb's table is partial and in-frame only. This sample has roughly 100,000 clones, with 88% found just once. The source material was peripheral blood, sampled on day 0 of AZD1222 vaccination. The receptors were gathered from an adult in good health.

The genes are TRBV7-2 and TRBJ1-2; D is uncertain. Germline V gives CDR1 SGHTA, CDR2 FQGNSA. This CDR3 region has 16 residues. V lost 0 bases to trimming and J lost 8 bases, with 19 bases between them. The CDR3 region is CASSLASGRVSRGYTF. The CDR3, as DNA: TGTGCCAGCAGCTTAGCGTCCGGTAGGGTATCTCGCGGCTACACCTTC.

The CDR3 protein is CASNEPTSPLHF. The CDR3 DNA sequence: TGTGCCAGCAATGAGCCCACTTCACCCCTCCACTTT. The chain carries TRBV28 and TRBJ1-6; D call uncertain. Germline assignment: CDR1 MDHEN and CDR2 SYDVKM. CDR3 length: 12 amino acids. The V end was cut by 7 bases, the J end by 9 bases, with 10 bases between.

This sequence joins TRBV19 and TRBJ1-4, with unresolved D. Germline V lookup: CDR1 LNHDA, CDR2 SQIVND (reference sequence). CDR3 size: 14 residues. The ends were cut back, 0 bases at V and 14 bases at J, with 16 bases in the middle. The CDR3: CASSIESGRYTLFF. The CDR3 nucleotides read TGTGCCAGTAGTATAGAGTCCGGGAGGTATACGCTGTTTTTT.

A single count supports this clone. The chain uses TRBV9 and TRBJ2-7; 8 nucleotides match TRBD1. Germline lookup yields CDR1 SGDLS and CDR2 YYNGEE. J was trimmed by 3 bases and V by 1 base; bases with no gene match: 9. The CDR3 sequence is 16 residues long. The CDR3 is CASSVTSGQGFYEQYF. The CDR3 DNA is TGTGCCAGCAGCGTAACCTCCGGACAGGGATTCTACGAGCAGTACTTC.

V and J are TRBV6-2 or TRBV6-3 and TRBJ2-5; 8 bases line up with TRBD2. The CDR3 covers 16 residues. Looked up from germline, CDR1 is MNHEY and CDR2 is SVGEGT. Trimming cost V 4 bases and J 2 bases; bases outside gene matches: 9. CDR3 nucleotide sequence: TGTGCCAGCAGTTTAGCGGGACTTCCGCGACAAGAGACCCAGTACTTC. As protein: CASSLAGLPRQETQYF.

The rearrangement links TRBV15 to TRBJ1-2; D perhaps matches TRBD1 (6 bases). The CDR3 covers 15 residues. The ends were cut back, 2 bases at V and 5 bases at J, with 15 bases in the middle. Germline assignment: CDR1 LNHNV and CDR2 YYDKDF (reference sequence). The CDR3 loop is CATSRNGQLAYGYTF. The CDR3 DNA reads TGTGCCACCAGCAGAAACGGACAGTTGGCTTATGGCTACACCTTC.

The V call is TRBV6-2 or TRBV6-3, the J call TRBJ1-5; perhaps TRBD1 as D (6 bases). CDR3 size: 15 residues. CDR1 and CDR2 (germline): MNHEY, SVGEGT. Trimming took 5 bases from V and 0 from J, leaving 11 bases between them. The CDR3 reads CASSPPGASNQPQHF. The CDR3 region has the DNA TGTGCCAGCAGTCCACCGGGGGCTAGCAATCAGCCCCAGCATTTT.